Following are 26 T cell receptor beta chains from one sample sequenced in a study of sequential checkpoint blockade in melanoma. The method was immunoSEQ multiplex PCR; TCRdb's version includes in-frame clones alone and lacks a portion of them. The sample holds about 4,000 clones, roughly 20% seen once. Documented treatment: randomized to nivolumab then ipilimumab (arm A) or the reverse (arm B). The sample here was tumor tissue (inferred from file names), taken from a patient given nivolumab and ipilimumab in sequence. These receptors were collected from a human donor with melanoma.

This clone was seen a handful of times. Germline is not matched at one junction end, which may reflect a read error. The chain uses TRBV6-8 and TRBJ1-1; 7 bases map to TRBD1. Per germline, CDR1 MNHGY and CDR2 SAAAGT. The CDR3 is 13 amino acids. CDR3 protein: CAISFQGDTEAFF. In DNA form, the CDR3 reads TGTGCCATCAGTTTTCAGGGGGACACTGAAGCTTTCTTT.

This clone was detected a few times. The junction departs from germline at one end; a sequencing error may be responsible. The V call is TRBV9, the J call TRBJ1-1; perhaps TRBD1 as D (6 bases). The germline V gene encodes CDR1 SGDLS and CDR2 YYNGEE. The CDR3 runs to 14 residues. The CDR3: CASSRGQTNTEAFF. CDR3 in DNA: TGCGCCAGCAGTCGCGGACAGACGAACACTGAAGCTTTCTTT.

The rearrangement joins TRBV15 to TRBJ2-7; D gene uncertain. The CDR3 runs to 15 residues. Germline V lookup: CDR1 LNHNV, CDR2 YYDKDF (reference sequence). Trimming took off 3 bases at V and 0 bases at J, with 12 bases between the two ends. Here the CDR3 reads CATSSEVHPSYEQYF. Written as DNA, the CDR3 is TGTGCCACCAGCAGTGAGGTTCACCCCTCCTACGAGCAGTACTTC.

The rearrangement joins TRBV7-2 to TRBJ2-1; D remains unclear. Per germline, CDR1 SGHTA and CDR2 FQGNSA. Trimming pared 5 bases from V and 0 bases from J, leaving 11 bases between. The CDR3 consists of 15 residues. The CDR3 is CASSLGSNSYNEQFF. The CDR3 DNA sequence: TGTGCCAGCAGCCTCGGCTCAAACTCCTACAATGAGCAGTTCTTC.

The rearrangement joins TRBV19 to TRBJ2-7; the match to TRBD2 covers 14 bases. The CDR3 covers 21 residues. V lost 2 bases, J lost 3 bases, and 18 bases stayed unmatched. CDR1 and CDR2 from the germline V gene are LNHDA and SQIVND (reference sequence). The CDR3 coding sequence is TGTGCCAGTAGTATACGGGCCGTTCTGACTAGCGGGGGGGAATCCCTCTACGAGCAGTACTTC. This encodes CASSIRAVLTSGGESLYEQYF.

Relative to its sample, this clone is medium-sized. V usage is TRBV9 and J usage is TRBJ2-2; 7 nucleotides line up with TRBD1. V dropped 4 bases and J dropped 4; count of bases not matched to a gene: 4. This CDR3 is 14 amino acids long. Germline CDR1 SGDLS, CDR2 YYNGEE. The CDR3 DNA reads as TGTGCCAGCAGCACATCAGGGGGCACCGGGGAGCTGTTTTTT. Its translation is CASSTSGGTGELFF.

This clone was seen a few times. The CDR3 loop reads CASSALPGQGQAFF. The DNA for the CDR3 is TGTGCCAGCAGTGCGTTACCGGGACAGGGACAAGCTTTCTTT. The chain joins TRBV6-8 to TRBJ1-1; TRBD1 matches 9 bases. CDR3 size: 14 residues. With V trimmed by 5 bases and J by 9 bases, 10 bases remained unmatched. Germline V gives CDR1 MNHGY, CDR2 SAAAGT.

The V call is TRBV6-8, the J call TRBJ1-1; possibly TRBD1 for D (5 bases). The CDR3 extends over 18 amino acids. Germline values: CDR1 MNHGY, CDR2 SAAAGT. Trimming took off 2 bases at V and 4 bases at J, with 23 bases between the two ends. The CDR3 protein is CASSYPYLQVRGGTEAFF. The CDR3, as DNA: TGTGCCAGCAGTTACCCATACCTACAGGTCCGCGGTGGCACTGAAGCTTTCTTT.

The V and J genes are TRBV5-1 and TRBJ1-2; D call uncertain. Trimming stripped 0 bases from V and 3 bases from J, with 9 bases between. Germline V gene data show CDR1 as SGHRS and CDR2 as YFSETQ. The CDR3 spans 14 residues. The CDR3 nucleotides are TGCGCCAGCAGCTTGGCCCAGGATTACTATGGCTACACCTTC. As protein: CASSLAQDYYGYTF.

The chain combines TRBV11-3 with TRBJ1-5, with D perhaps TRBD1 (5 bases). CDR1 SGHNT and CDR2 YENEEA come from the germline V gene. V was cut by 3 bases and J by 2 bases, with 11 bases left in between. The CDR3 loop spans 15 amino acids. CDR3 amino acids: CASSLGPGRNQPQHF. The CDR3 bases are TGTGCCAGCAGCTTGGGGCCGGGGCGCAATCAGCCCCAGCATTTT.

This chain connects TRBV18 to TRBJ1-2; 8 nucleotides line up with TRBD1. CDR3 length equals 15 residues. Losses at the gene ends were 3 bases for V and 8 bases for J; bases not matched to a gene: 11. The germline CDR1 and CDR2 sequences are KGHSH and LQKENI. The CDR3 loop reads CASSPSWTGSTGYTF. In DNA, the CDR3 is TGTGCCAGCTCACCGTCGTGGACAGGGAGTACGGGCTACACCTTC.

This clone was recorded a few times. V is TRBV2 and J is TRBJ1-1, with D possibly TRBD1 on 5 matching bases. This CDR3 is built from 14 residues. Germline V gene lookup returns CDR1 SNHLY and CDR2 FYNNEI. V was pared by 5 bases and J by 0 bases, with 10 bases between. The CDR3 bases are TGTGCCAGCAGTAGAGGGGTAATGAACACTGAAGCTTTCTTT. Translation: CASSRGVMNTEAFF. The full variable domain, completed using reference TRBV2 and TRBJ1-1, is EPEVTQTPSHQVTQMGQEVILRCVPISNHLYFYWYRQILGQKVEFLVSFYNNEISEKSEIFDDQFSVERPDGSNFTLKIRSTKLEDSAMYFCASSRGVMNTEAFFGQGTRLTVV.

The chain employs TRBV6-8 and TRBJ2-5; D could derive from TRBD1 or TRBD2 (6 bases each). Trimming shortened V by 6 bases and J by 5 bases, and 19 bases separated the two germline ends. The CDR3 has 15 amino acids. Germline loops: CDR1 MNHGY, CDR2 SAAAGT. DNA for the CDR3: TGTGCCAGCAGGGCCGGTCTAGGAGGGGGTGAGACCCAGTACTTC. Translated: CASRAGLGGGETQYF.

This CDR3 reads CASSQAWTNYNEQFF. CDR3 DNA: TGCGCCAGCAGCCAAGCGTGGACTAACTACAATGAGCAGTTCTTC. V gene TRBV4-1 combines with J gene TRBJ2-1; tentatively, D is TRBD2 (6 bases). This CDR3 is 15 amino acids long. V lost 1 base to trimming and J lost 3 bases, with 10 bases between them. CDR1 and CDR2 from the germline V gene are MGHRA and YSYEKL.

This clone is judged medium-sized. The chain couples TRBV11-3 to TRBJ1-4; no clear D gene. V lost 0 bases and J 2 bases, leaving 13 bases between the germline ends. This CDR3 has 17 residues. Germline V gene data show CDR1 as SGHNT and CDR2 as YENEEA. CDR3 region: CASSLDISDVTNEKLFF. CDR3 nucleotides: TGTGCCAGCAGCTTAGATATCTCCGACGTGACTAATGAAAAACTGTTTTTT.

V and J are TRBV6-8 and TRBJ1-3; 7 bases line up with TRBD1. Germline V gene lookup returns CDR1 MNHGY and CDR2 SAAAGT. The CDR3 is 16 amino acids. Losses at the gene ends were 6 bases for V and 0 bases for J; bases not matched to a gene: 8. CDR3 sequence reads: CASSRKGQTSGNTIYF. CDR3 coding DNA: TGTGCCAGCAGCCGAAAGGGACAGACCTCTGGAAACACCATATATTTT.

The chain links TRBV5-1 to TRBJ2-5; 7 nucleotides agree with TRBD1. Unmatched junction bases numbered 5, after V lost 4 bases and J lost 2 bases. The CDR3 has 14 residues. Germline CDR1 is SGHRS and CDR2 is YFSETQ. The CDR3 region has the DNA TGCGCCAGCAGCCCCGGGACAGCACAAGAGACCCAGTACTTC. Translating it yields CASSPGTAQETQYF.

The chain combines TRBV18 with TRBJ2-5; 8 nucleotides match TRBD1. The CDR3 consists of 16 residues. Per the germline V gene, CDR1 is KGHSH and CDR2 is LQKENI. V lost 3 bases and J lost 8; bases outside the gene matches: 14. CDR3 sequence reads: CASSPFGQGERNTQYF. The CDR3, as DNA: TGTGCCAGCTCACCCTTTGGACAGGGAGAAAGGAATACCCAGTACTTC.

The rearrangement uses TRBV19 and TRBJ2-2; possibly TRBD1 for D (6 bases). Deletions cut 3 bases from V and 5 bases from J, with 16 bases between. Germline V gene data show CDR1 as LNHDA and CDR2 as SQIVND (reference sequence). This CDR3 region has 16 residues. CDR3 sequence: CASSITPGVGTGELFF. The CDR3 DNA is TGTGCCAGTAGTATCACCCCAGGGGTTGGGACCGGGGAGCTGTTTTTT.

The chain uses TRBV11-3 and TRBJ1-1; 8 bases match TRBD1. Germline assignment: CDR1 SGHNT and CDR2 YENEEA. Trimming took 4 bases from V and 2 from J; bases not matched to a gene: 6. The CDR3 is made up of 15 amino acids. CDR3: CASSSTTGVNTEAFF. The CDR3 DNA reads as TGTGCCAGCAGCTCGACGACAGGGGTTAACACTGAAGCTTTCTTT.

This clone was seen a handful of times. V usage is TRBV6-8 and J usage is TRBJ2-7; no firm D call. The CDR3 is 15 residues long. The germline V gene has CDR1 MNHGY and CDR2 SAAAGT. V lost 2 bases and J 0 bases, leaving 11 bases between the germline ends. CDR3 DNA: TGTGCCAGCAGTTACGGAGTCCTTAGCTCCTACGAGCAGTACTTC. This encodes CASSYGVLSSYEQYF.

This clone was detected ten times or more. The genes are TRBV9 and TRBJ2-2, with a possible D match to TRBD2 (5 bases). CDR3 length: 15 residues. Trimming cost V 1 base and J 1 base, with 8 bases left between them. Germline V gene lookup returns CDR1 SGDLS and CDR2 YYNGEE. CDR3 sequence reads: CASSVRSGNTGELFF. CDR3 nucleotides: TGTGCCAGCAGCGTACGCAGCGGGAACACCGGGGAGCTGTTTTTT. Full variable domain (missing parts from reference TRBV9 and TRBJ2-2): DSGVTQTPKHLITATGQRVTLRCSPRSGDLSVYWYQQSLDQGLQFLIQYYNGEERAKGNILERFSAQQFPDLHSELNLSSLELGDSALYFCASSVRSGNTGELFFGEGSRLTVL.

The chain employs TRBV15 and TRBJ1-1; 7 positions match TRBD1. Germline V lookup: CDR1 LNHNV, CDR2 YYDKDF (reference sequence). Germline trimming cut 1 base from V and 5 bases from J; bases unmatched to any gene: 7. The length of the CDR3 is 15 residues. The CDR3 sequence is CATSRGRGLGTEAFF. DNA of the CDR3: TGTGCCACCAGCAGAGGAAGGGGGCTCGGGACTGAAGCTTTCTTT.

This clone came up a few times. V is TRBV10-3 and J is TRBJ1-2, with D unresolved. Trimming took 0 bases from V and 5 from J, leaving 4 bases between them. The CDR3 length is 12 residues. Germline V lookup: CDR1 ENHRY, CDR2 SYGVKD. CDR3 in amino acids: CAISESVYGYTF. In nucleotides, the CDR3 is TGTGCCATCAGTGAGTCGGTGTATGGCTACACCTTC.

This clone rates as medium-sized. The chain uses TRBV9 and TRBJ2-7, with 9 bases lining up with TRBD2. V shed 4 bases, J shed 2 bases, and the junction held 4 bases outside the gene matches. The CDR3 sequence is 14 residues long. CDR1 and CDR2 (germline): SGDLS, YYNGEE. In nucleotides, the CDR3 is TGTGCCAGCAGCCTGCTAGCGGGGCCCTACGAGCAGTACTTC. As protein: CASSLLAGPYEQYF.

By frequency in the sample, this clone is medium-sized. This chain's CDR3 is CASSQFESLAGDSNQPQHF. In nucleotides, the CDR3 is TGCGCCAGCAGCCAATTTGAAAGTTTGGCGGGGGATAGCAATCAGCCCCAGCATTTT. The chain employs TRBV4-1 and TRBJ1-5; possibly TRBD1 for D (5 bases). Trimming took 2 bases from V and 0 from J, leaving 20 bases between them. Germline values: CDR1 MGHRA, CDR2 YSYEKL. The CDR3 consists of 19 residues.